What follows is one T cell receptor (beta chain) and its context. The antigen remains undetermined. The germline gene is not matched at one end of the junction; a read error may be the cause. The record originates from a study of cytomegalovirus exposure and HLA in healthy donors. Sequenced by immunoSEQ multiplex PCR; TCRdb stores in-frame clones only, minus some. The repertoire has about 71,000 clones, 94% of them found once; the top ten carry roughly 1%. The study, taken as a whole, reports: Researchers catalogued 150 or so TCR beta chains as cytomegalovirus-associated.

Germline V lookup: CDR1 MNHEY, CDR2 SVGAGI. This CDR3 spans 15 amino acids. The chain is built from TRBV6-5 and TRBJ1-5; D possibly corresponds to TRBD1 (5 bases). This clonotype originated in a woman aged 18-29 years in good health and CMV-seronegative. Specimen: PBMCs. The CDR3 reads CASRYSAGPNQPQHF. The CDR3 bases are TGTGCCAGCAGATACTCGGCAGGGCCCAATCAGCCCCAGCATTTT.